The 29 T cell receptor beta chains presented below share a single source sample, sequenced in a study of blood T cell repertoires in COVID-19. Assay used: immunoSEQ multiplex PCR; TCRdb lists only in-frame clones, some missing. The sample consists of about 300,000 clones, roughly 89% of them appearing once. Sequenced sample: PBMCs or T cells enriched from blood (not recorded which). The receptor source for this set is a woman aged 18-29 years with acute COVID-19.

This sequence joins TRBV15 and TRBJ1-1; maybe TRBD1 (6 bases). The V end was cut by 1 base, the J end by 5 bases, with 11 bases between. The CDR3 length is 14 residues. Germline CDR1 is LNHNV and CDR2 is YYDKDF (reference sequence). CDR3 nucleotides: TGTGCCACCAGCAGAGCCCGAACAGGGACTGAAGCTTTCTTT. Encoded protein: CATSRARTGTEAFF.

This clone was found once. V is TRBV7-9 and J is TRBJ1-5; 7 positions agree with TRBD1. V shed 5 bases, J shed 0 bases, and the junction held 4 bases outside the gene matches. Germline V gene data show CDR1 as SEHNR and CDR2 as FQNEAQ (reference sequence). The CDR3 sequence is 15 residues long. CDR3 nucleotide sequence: TGTGCCAGCAGCCTGACAGGGAGTAGCAATCAGCCCCAGCATTTT. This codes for CASSLTGSSNQPQHF.

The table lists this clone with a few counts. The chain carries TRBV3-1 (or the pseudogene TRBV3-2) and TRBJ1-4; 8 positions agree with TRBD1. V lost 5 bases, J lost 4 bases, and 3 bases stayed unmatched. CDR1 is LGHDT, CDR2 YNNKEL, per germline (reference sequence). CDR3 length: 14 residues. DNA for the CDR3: TGTGCCAGCAGCGAGGACAGGGTTAATGAAAAACTGTTTTTT. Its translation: CASSEDRVNEKLFF.

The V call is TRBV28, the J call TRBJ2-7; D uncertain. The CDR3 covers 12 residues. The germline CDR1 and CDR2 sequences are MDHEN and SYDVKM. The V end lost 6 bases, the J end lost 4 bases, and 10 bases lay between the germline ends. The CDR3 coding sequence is TGTGCCAGCAGCCAACCGGGTTACGAGCAGTACTTC. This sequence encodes CASSQPGYEQYF.

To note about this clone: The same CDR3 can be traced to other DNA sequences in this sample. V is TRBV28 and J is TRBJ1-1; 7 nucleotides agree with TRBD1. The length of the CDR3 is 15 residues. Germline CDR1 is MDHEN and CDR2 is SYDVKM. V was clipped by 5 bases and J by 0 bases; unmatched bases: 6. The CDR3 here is CASSAGTAMNTEAFF. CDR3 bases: TGTGCCAGCAGTGCCGGGACAGCCATGAACACTGAAGCTTTCTTT.

The CDR3 DNA sequence: TGTGCCAGCAGTGTTTCAGGGATCAATGAAAAACTGTTTTTT. This codes for CASSVSGINEKLFF. This chain links TRBV2 with TRBJ1-4, with D perhaps matching TRBD1 (5 bases). The CDR3 totals 14 residues. V was clipped by 4 bases and J by 5 bases, with 11 bases between them. Germline CDR1 reads SNHLY; CDR2 reads FYNNEI.

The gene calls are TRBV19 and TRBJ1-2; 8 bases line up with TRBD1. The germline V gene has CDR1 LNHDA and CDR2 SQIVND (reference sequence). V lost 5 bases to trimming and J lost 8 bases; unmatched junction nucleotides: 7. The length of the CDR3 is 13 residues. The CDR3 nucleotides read TGTGCCAGTAGTCTGACCGGGACAGGAGGCTACACCTTC. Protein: CASSLTGTGGYTF.

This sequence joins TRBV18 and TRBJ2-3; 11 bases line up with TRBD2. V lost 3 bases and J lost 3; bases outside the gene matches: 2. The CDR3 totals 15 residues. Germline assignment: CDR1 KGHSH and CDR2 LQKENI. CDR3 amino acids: CASSPGLAETDTQYF. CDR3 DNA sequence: TGTGCCAGCTCACCGGGACTAGCGGAGACAGATACGCAGTATTTT.

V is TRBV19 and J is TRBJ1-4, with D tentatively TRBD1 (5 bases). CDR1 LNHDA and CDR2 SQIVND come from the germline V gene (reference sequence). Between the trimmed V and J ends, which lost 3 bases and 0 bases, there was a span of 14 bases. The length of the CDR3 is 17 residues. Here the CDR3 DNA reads TGTGCCAGTAGTATTACAGGAAATATTGCAACTAATGAAAAACTGTTTTTT. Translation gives CASSITGNIATNEKLFF.

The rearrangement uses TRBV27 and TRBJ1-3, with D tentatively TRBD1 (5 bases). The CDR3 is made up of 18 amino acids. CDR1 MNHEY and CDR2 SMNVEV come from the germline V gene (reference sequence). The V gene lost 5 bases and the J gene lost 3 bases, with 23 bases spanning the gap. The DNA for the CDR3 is TGTGCCAGCAGTCCCTCAGGCGGGGCAGTTCCGTATGGAAACACCATATATTTT. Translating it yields CASSPSGGAVPYGNTIYF.

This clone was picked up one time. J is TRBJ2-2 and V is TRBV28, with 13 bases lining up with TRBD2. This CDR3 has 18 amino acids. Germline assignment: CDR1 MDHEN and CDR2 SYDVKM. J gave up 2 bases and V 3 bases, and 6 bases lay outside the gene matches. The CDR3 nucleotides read TGTGCCAGCAGTTTGCCGACTAGCGGGAGGATAAACACCGGGGAGCTGTTTTTT. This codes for CASSLPTSGRINTGELFF.

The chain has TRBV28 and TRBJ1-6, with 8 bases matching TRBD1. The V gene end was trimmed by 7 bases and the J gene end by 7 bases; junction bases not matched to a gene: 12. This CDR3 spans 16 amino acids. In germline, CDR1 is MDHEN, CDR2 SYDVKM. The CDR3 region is CASTRRTGRGNSPLHF. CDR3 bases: TGTGCCAGCACCCGGAGGACAGGGCGTGGGAATTCACCCCTCCACTTT.

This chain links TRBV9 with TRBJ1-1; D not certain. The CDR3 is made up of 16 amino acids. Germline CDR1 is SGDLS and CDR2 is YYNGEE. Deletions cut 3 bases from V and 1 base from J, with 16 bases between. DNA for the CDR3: TGTGCCAGCAGCGCTGGACTTCTTGTAAGGAACACTGAAGCTTTCTTT. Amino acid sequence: CASSAGLLVRNTEAFF.

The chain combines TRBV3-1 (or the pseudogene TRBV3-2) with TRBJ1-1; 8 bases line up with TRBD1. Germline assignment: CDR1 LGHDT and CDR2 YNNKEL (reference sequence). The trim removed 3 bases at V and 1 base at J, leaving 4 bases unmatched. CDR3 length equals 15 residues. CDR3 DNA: TGTGCCAGCAGCCACGAGGACAGGGCGAACACTGAAGCTTTCTTT. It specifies CASSHEDRANTEAFF.

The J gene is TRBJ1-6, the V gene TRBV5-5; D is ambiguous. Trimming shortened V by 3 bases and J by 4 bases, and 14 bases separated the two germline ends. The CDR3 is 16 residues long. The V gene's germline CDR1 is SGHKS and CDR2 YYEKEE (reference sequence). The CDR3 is CASSSSQWTYNSPLHF. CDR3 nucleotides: TGTGCCAGCAGCTCGAGCCAATGGACTTATAATTCACCCCTCCACTTT.

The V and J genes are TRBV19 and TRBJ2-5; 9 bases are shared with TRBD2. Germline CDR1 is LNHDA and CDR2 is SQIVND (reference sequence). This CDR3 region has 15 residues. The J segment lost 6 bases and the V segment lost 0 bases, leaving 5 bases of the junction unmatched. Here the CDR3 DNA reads TGTGCCAGTAGTATAGATCCTAGCGGGGTAAAGACCCAGTACTTC. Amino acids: CASSIDPSGVKTQYF. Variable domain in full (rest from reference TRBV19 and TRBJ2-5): DGGITQSPKYLFRKEGQNVTLSCEQNLNHDAMYWYRQDPGQGLRLIYYSQIVNDFQKGDIAEGYSVSREKKESFPLTVTSAQKNPTAFYLCASSIDPSGVKTQYFGPGTRLLVL.

The CDR3 here is CASSWGGGAGQPQHF. For the CDR3, the DNA is TGTGCCAGCAGCTGGGGTGGGGGGGCAGGTCAGCCCCAGCATTTT. The gene calls are TRBV11-2 and TRBJ1-5; D possibly corresponds to TRBD1 (6 bases). This CDR3 spans 15 amino acids. The ends were cut back, 4 bases at V and 6 bases at J, with 16 bases in the middle. Germline CDR1 and CDR2: SGHAT and FQNNGV.

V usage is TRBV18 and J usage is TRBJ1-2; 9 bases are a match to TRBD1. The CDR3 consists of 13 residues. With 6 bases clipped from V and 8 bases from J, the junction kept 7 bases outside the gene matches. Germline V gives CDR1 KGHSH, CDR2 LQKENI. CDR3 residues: CASSAGTGGGYTF. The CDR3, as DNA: TGTGCCAGCTCGGCAGGTACAGGGGGCGGCTACACCTTC.

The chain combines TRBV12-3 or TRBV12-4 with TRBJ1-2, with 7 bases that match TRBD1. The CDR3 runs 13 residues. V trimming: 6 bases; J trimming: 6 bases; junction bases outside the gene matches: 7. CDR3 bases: TGTGCCAGCAGGCAAACAGGGGAACATGGCTACACCTTC. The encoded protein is CASRQTGEHGYTF.

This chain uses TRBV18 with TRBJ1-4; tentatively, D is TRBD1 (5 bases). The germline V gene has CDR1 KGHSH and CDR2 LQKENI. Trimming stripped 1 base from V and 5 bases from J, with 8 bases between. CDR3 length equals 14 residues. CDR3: CASSPRGDNEKLFF. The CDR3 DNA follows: TGTGCCAGCTCACCACGGGGGGACAATGAAAAACTGTTTTTT.

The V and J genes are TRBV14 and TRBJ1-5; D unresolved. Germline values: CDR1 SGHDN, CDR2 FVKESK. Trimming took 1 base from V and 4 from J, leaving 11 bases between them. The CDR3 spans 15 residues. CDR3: CASSQGSGANQPQHF. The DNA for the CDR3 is TGTGCCAGCAGCCAAGGGTCGGGAGCGAATCAGCCCCAGCATTTT.

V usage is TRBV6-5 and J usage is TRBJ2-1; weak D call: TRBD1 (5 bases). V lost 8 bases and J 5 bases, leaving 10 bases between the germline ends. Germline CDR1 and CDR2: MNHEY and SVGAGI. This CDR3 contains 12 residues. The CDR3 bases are TGTGCCAGCGGACACTATGACAATGAGCAGTTCTTC. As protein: CASGHYDNEQFF.

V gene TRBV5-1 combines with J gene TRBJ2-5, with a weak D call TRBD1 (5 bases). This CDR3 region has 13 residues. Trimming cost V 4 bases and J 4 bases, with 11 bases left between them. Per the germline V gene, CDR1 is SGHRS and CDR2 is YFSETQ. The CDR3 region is CASSGADRETQYF. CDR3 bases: TGCGCCAGCAGCGGGGCCGATCGAGAGACCCAGTACTTC.

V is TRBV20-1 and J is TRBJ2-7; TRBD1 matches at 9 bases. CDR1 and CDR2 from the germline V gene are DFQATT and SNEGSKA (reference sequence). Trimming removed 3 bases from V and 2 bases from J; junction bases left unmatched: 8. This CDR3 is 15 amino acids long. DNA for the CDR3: TGCAGTGCTAGTAGCCGGGACAGGGAGACCTACGAGCAGTACTTC. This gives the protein CSASSRDRETYEQYF.

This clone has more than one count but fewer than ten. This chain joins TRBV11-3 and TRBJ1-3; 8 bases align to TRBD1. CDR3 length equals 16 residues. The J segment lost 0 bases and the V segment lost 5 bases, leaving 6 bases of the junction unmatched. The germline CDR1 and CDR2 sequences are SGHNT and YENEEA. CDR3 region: CASSGSGGDSGNTIYF. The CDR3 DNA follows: TGTGCCAGCAGCGGATCAGGGGGCGACTCTGGAAACACCATATATTTT. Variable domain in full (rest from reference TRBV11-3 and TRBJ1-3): EAGVVQSPRYKIIEKKQPVAFWCNPISGHNTLYWYLQNLGQGPELLIRYENEEAVDDSQLPKDRFSAERLKGVDSTLKIQPAELGDSAVYLCASSGSGGDSGNTIYFGEGSWLTVV.

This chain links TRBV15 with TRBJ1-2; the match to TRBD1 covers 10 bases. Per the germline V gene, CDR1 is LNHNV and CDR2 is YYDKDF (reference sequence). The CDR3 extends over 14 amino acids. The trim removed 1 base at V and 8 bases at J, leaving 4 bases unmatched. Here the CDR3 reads CATSRGQGARGYTF. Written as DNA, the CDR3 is TGTGCCACCAGCAGAGGACAGGGGGCGAGGGGCTACACCTTC. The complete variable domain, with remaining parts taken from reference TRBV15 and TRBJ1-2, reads DAMVIQNPRYQVTQFGKPVTLSCSQTLNHNVMYWYQQKSSQAPKLLFHYYDKDFNNEADTPDNFQSRRPNTSFCFLDIRSPGLGDTAMYLCATSRGQGARGYTFGSGTRLTVV.

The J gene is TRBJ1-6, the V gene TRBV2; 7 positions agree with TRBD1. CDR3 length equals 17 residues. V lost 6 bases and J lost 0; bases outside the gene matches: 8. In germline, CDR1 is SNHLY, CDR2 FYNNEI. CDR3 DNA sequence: TGTGCCAGCAGGCCGGGACAGCTAAGCTCCTATAATTCACCCCTCCACTTT. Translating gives CASRPGQLSSYNSPLHF.

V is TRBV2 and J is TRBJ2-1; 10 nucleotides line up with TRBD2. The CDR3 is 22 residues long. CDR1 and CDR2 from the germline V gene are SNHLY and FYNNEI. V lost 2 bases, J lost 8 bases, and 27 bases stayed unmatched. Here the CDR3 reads CASSELGDPTPRKREGIHEQFF. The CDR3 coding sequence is TGTGCCAGCAGTGAACTCGGGGACCCCACTCCTAGGAAGCGGGAGGGCATCCATGAGCAGTTCTTC.

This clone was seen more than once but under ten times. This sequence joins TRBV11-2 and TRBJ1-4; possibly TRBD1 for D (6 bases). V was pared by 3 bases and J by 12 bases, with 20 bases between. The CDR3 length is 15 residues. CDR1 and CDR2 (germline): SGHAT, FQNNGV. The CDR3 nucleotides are TGTGCCAGCAGCTTGACTTACAGGGTTCAGGAGGAACTGTTTTTT. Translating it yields CASSLTYRVQEELFF.